This TCR beta chain was observed in a study of blood T cell repertoires in COVID-19. As for the study in general: Some COVID-19 samples were acute and others convalescent; all came from the United States, Italy and Spain.

CDR1 is MDHEN and CDR2 is SYDVKM in the germline V gene. The CDR3 loop spans 16 amino acids. Deletions cut 4 bases from V and 5 bases from J, with 18 bases between. This study enrolled people aged 18 to 89 from around 26 US geographic areas. Original handling: Estimated nucleated cell counts came from reference gene primer amplification. Profiling relied on immunoSEQ multiplex PCR, and the TCRdb table lists in-frame clones only, not all of them. That table gives V, J and clone size, and the DNA gave D and trimming. The sample lists fewer than 500,000 clones, approximately 90% occurring once. Sequencing was carried out using PBMCs or T cells enriched from blood (not recorded which). This chain uses TRBV28 with TRBJ1-5, with D tentatively TRBD1 (5 bases). This TCR derives from a woman under 30 who had recovered from COVID-19. CDR3 in DNA: TGTGCCAGCAGTTGGACCCTCGGGGGGTTACATCAGCCCCAGCATTTT. This encodes CASSWTLGGLHQPQHF.